These 14 T cell receptor beta chains were all obtained from the same sample, sequenced in a study of T-cell reconstitution after alpha-beta-depleted transplantation in children. TCRbeta library construction was performed incorporating unique molecular identifiers. TCRdb reprocessed the PCR reads via MiXCR and lists one record per CDR3 protein. Among about 420,000 distinct CDR3 sequences listed, roughly 17% were seen once. Source: PBMCs, mostly from graft donor cells, taken 360 days after TCRalphabeta/CD19-depleted stem cell transplant. These receptors were obtained from a boy less than two years old who had a stem cell transplant for Wiskott-Aldrich syndrome, so the T cells may come from the graft donor.

This clonotype was detected ten times or more. The chain joins TRBV5-1 to TRBJ2-1; 7 bases are a match to TRBD2. From germline, CDR1 is SGHRS and CDR2 YFSETQ. The V segment lost 4 bases and the J segment 4 bases; nucleotides outside the gene matches: 5. The CDR3 has 14 amino acids. In nucleotides, the CDR3 is TGCGCCAGCAGCCTATGGGGGGGGTACAATGAGCAGTTCTTC. It specifies CASSLWGGYNEQFF.

This clonotype was seen only a few times. The rearrangement joins TRBV5-5 to TRBJ2-3, with D perhaps TRBD1 or TRBD2 (5 bases each). Germline V gives CDR1 SGHKS, CDR2 YYEKEE (reference sequence). The germline V and J ends were trimmed by 6 bases and 3 bases, with 20 bases remaining between them. The CDR3 is 16 amino acids. CDR3 sequence (DNA): TGTGCCAGCATCCTTTGGGGACGCGTGGGAACAGATACGCAGTATTTT. Translated: CASILWGRVGTDTQYF.

This clonotype was observed a handful of times. The genes are TRBV20-1 and TRBJ2-1; TRBD2 matches 9 bases. CDR1 and CDR2 (germline): DFQATT, SNEGSKA (reference sequence). This CDR3 comprises 12 residues. V trimming: 6 bases; J trimming: 5 bases; junction bases outside the gene matches: 2. CDR3 protein: CSARLADNEQFF. For the CDR3, the DNA is TGCAGTGCCAGACTAGCGGACAATGAGCAGTTCTTC.

This clonotype came up a few times. This chain joins TRBV2 and TRBJ1-1; the match to TRBD1 covers 7 bases. The germline CDR1 and CDR2 sequences are SNHLY and FYNNEI. The junction had 6 bases not matched to a gene; V was cut back by 6 bases and J by 8 bases. The CDR3 sequence is 12 residues long. The CDR3 is CASSGQAFEAFF. CDR3 coding DNA: TGTGCCAGCAGCGGACAGGCCTTCGAAGCTTTCTTT.

This chain uses TRBV24-1 with TRBJ2-3; possible D gene TRBD1, 6 bases. The CDR3 loop spans 14 amino acids. The germline V gene encodes CDR1 KGHDR and CDR2 SFDVKD. Trimming took 6 bases from V and 1 from J, leaving 10 bases between them. As DNA, the CDR3 is TGTGCCACCAGTCCGGGACAAGGCACAGATACGCAGTATTTT. Protein: CATSPGQGTDTQYF.

The chain carries TRBV6-1 and TRBJ2-7; a weak D match, TRBD1 (6 bases). CDR1 and CDR2 (germline): MNHNS, SASEGT. This CDR3 spans 16 amino acids. V shed 6 bases and J shed 4 bases, with 22 bases lying between them. The CDR3 sequence: CASSPKGHGRLYEQYF. The CDR3 coding sequence is TGTGCCAGCAGCCCCAAGGGACATGGCAGGCTTTACGAGCAGTACTTC.

The chain joins TRBV4-3 to TRBJ2-7; 7 bases map to TRBD2. Germline-derived CDR1 and CDR2 are LGHNA and YSLEER. The CDR3 is 15 amino acids. The V and J ends lost 1 base and 5 bases, in that order; junction bases with no gene match: 8. In DNA form, the CDR3 reads TGCGCCAGCAGCCAAGCTCCGCGGGAGTCCCACGAGCAGTACTTC. It encodes CASSQAPRESHEQYF.

This clonotype showed up just a few times. The chain is built from TRBV29-1 and TRBJ1-3; D not certain. V lost 2 bases to trimming and J lost 0 bases, with 8 bases between them. Germline CDR1 and CDR2: SQVTM and ANQGSEA. This CDR3 has 14 amino acids. Written as DNA, the CDR3 is TGCAGCGTTGAATTATCTACCTCTGGAAACACCATATATTTT. This translates into CSVELSTSGNTIYF.

The CDR3 spells CASSTVVGNMNTEAFF. The DNA for the CDR3 is TGTGCCAGCAGCACCGTTGTAGGGAACATGAACACTGAAGCTTTCTTT. The V call is TRBV11-3, the J call TRBJ1-1; unclear D gene. CDR3 size: 16 residues. CDR1 and CDR2 from the germline V gene are SGHNT and YENEEA. Trimming left V 5 bases short and J 0 bases short, with 16 bases between.

This clonotype was seen many times. This chain joins TRBV12-3 or TRBV12-4 and TRBJ2-1; 7 bases agree with TRBD2. This CDR3 region has 15 residues. J gave up 0 bases and V 3 bases, and 2 bases lay outside the gene matches. The CDR3 loop is CASSFRGGSYNEQFF. In DNA form, the CDR3 reads TGTGCCAGCAGTTTCCGCGGGGGCTCCTACAATGAGCAGTTCTTC.

This clonotype was seen repeatedly, ten times or more. The rearrangement links TRBV20-1 to TRBJ2-4; D remains unclear. Trimming cost V 4 bases and J 1 base, with 8 bases left between them. Germline CDR1 reads DFQATT; CDR2 reads SNEGSKA (reference sequence). The CDR3 contains 13 residues. The CDR3 nucleotides read TGCAGTGCTACCCCCGTCGCCAAAAACATTCAGTACTTC. Amino acid sequence: CSATPVAKNIQYF.

V gene TRBV5-6 combines with J gene TRBJ2-2, with D tentatively TRBD2 (5 bases). The CDR3 spans 16 residues. V lost 4 bases and J 3 bases, leaving 16 bases between the germline ends. Germline V CDR1 and CDR2: SGHDT, YYEEEE. CDR3 coding DNA: TGTGCCAGCAGCAGGATCCGGAGGCGGGACACCGGGGAGCTGTTTTTT. It translates to CASSRIRRRDTGELFF.

This clonotype occurred a few times. The genes are TRBV4-1 and TRBJ2-6; weak D call: TRBD1 (6 bases). The CDR3 is made up of 14 amino acids. V was pared by 4 bases and J by 5 bases, with 9 bases between. Germline V gives CDR1 MGHRA, CDR2 YSYEKL. CDR3 in amino acids: CASSPQGRANVLTF. The CDR3 bases are TGCGCCAGCAGCCCACAGGGAAGGGCCAACGTCCTGACTTTC.

This clonotype showed up just a few times. The V gene is TRBV6-5, the J gene TRBJ1-2, with D perhaps TRBD1 (5 bases). V was cut by 0 bases and J by 8 bases, with 10 bases left in between. The CDR3 spans 13 residues. Germline V CDR1 and CDR2: MNHEY, SVGAGI. The chain's CDR3 is CASSYSMGRGYTF. CDR3 nucleotides: TGTGCCAGCAGTTACTCGATGGGGCGGGGCTACACCTTC.